Given below is one T cell receptor (beta chain) in context. As yet, its antigen is unknown. TCRdb reanalysed the reads using MiXCR and keeps one entry per CDR3 protein. The sample holds about 180,000 distinct CDR3 sequences, about an eighth seen once. The data belong to a study of T cell repertoires in cytomegalovirus infection. Points from the study as a whole: Within the response measured ex vivo, HLA-C-restricted CMV-specific TCR beta clonotypes were dominant.

Sequencing was performed on PBMCs. The TCR was taken from a human donor in good health (CMV status not recorded). Some clones in this sample may be carry-over from other donors' samples.

CDR3 nucleotides: TGTGCCAGCAGTAGGGGACAGGGGGCGCGAACCGGGGAGCTGTTTTTT. This encodes CASSRGQGARTGELFF. The chain uses TRBV6-1 and TRBJ2-2; 12 bases match TRBD1. After removal of 5 bases from V and 5 bases from J, the junction contained 6 bases not matched to a gene. Looked up from germline, CDR1 is MNHNS and CDR2 is SASEGT. The CDR3 runs to 16 residues.